Sequencing of this TCR beta chain was carried out in a study of tumor-infiltrating lymphocytes in primary liver carcinoma. Overall study: Enrolled patients were male and female, aged 30 to 69 years. The study's findings and limits: Tumor region pairs overlapped more than did tumor-adjacent and tumor-blood pairs.

V shed 2 bases and J shed 10 bases, with 14 bases lying between them. The germline V gene has CDR1 MNHEY and CDR2 SVGAGI. This CDR3 has 13 amino acids. The source material, 20-30 mg of unsorted bulk tissue, was used to co-extract RNA and DNA. Sampling of every tumor involved five separate regions. These included the tumor centre. Tumor samples uniformly had over 75% viable tumor cells. A primer matching the constant region was used to make TCR beta cDNA from 500 to 650 ng of total RNA. Libraries of TCR beta came from three nested multiplex PCR rounds with slightly modified ARM-PCR. It was with TRBV1-TRBV30 forward primers and a C-beta reverse primer that the first two PCR rounds were run, at approximately 10 cycles each. TCRdb re-called the multiplex PCR reads through MiXCR, storing one row per CDR3 protein. The sample shows around 29,000 distinct CDR3 sequences, 75% to 85% of them seen only once. As regards this clonotype: Its antigen remains unidentified.

This chain links TRBV6-5 with TRBJ1-2; a weak D match, TRBD1 (5 bases). The sequence was collected from a man in his forties with primary liver carcinoma and hepatitis B virus infection. The sample was liver tumor tissue from sampling region 5. Stated subset: tumor region T5, tumor centre. DNA of the CDR3: TGTGCCAGCAGTTACAGGCAGGGCGAAGACTACACCTTC. It yields the protein CASSYRQGEDYTF.